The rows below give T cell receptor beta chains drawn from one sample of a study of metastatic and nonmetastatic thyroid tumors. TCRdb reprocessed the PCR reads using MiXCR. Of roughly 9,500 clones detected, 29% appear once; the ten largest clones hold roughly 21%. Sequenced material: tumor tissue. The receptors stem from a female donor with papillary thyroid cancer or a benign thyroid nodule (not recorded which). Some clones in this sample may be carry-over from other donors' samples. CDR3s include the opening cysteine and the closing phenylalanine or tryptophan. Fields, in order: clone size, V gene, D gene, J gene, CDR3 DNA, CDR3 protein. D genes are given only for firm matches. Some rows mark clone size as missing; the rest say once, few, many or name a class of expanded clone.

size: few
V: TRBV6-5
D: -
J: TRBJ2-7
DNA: TGTGCCAGCAGTTTGCGGGAAGCCTACGAGCAGTACTTC
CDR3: CASSLREAYEQYF

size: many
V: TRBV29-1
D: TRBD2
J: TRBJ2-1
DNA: TGCAGCGCCGACAGGTTAGAACCGGGACTAGGGGAACATGAGCAGTTCTTC
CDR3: CSADRLEPGLGEHEQFF

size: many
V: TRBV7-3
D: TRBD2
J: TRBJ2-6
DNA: TGTGCCAGCAGCTTAAAGGGGGCGGGAGGGCCGACTTTTAGGGCCAACGTCCTGACTTTC
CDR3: CASSLKGAGGPTFRANVLTF

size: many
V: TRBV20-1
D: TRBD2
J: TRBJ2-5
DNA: TGCAGTGCTTTTAGCGGGCCGACAGAGACCCAGTACTTC
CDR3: CSAFSGPTETQYF

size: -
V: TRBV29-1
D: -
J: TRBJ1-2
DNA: TGCAGCGTTGAACCGGGCCCTGTCTATGGCTACACCTTC
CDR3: CSVEPGPVYGYTF

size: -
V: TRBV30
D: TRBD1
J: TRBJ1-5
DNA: TGTGCCTGGAGTTCGACAGGGGATCAGCCCCAGCATTTT
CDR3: CAWSSTGDQPQHF

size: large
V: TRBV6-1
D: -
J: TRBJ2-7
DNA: TGTGCCAGCAGCGTATCCCGTTACGAGCAGTACTTC
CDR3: CASSVSRYEQYF

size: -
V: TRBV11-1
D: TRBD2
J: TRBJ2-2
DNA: TGTGCCAGCAGCTCGTTGGCGGGAGACCCGAACACCGGGGAGCTGTTTTTT
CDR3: CASSSLAGDPNTGELFF

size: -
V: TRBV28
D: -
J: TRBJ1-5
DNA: TGTGCCAGCTCGTCGGGGGAGGTGGCGCAGCCCCAGCATTTT
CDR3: CASSSGEVAQPQHF

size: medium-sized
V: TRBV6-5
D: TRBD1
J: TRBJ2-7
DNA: TGTGCCAGCAGTTACAGGGCGACAGGGGATCCCTACGAGCAGTACTTC
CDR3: CASSYRATGDPYEQYF

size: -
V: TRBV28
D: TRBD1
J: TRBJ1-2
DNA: TGTGCCAGCAGGGGAAGGGGACAGGAAGGCTTC
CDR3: CASRGRGQEGF

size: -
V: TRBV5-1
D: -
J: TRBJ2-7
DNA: TGCGCCAGCAGCCAGGAAAGGGGACTTTCTGGCGAGCAGTACTTC
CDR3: CASSQERGLSGEQYF

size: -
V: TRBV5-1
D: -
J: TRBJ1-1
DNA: TGCGCCAGCAGCTTGGTTAGGGGCACTGAAGCTTTCTTT
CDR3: CASSLVRGTEAFF

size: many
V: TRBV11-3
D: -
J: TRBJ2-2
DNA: TGTGCCAGCAGCTTAGAAAGGTTCACCGGGGAGCTGTTTTTT
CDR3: CASSLERFTGELFF

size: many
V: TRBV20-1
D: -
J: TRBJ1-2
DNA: TGCAGTGCTAGAGTCGAAGGCGTCAGGGGTGGCTACACCTTC
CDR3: CSARVEGVRGGYTF

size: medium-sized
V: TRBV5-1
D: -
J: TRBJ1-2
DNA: TGCGCCAGCAGCTTACGGACGGGTTATGGCTACACCTTC
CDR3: CASSLRTGYGYTF

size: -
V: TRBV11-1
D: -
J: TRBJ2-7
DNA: TGTGCCAGCAGCCAACGTCCGATCTCCTACGAGCAGTACTTC
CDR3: CASSQRPISYEQYF

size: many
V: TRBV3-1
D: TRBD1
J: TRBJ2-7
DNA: TGTGCCAGCAGCCAGCGGGACAGGGGGATCTACGAGCAGTACTTC
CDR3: CASSQRDRGIYEQYF

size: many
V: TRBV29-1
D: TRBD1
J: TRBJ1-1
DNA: TGCAGCATACGACAGGGATTGAACACTGAAGCTTTCTTT
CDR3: CSIRQGLNTEAFF

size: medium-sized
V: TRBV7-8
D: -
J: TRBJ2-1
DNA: TGTGCCAGCAGCTACATAGGGGACAATGAGCAGTTCTTC
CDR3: CASSYIGDNEQFF

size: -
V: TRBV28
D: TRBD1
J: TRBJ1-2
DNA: TGTGCCAGCAGTTCCCCGACAGGGAGCAGGAATGGCTACACCTTC
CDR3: CASSSPTGSRNGYTF